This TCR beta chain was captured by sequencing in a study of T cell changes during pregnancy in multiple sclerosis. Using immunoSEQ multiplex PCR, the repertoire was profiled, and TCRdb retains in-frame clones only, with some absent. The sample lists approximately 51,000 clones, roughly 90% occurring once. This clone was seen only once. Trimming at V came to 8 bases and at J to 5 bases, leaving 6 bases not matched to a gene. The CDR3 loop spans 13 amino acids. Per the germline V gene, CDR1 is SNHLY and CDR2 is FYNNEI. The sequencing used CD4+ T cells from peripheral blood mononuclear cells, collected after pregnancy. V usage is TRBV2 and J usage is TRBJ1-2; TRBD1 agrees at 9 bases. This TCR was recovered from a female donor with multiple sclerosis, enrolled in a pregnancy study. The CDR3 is CASRDRAGYGYTF. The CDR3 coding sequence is TGTGCCAGCCGGGACAGGGCAGGGTATGGCTACACCTTC.